These 17 T cell receptor beta chains were all obtained from the same sample, sequenced in a study. Clones were read by immunoSEQ multiplex PCR, and TCRdb kept only the in-frame ones, dropping some. Here the sample spans tens of thousands of clones, approximately 95% being singletons. The sample was PBMCs. These receptors all stem from a middle-aged man with rheumatoid arthritis.

The V and J genes are TRBV7-9 and TRBJ1-1, with no clear D. V gave up 4 bases and J gave up 3 bases, with 6 bases separating them. The CDR3 length is 12 residues. Germline CDR1 SEHNR, CDR2 FQNEAQ (reference sequence). In nucleotides, the CDR3 is TGTGCCAGCAGCTCGATAGACACTGAAGCTTTCTTT. It codes for CASSSIDTEAFF.

This chain joins TRBV3-1 (or the pseudogene TRBV3-2) and TRBJ2-7; 9 bases agree with TRBD1. CDR1 and CDR2 (germline): LGHDT, YNNKEL (reference sequence). There are 16 residues in the CDR3. Trimming at V came to 4 bases and at J to 5 bases, leaving 12 bases not matched to a gene. CDR3 DNA: TGTGCCAGCAGCCTGAAGGGGACAGGGAGAATTCACGAGCAGTACTTC. Translation: CASSLKGTGRIHEQYF.

The rearrangement links TRBV29-1 to TRBJ2-1; D ambiguous. This CDR3 comprises 15 residues. Germline CDR1 reads SQVTM; CDR2 reads ANQGSEA. Trimming removed 3 bases from V and 0 bases from J, with 12 bases in between. CDR3 DNA sequence: TGCAGCGTTGAGGCCCGGCCAAACTCCTACAATGAGCAGTTCTTC. It codes for CSVEARPNSYNEQFF.

V is TRBV7-8 and J is TRBJ1-2; 7 nucleotides agree with TRBD1. Germline V gives CDR1 SGHVS, CDR2 FQNEAQ. The CDR3 consists of 17 residues. Losses at the gene ends were 1 base for V and 6 bases for J; bases not matched to a gene: 14. The CDR3, as DNA: TGTGCCAGCAGCTTAGGTTTTGCGATCGGACAGGCGGATGGCTACACCTTC. Translation: CASSLGFAIGQADGYTF.

The genes are TRBV7-8 and TRBJ2-1; D is possibly TRBD2 (5 bases). The germline V and J ends were trimmed by 3 bases and 9 bases, with 9 bases remaining between them. The CDR3 contains 12 residues. Per germline, CDR1 SGHVS and CDR2 FQNEAQ. The CDR3 nucleotides read TGTGCCAGCAGCTTCCCCGGAGGTGAGCAGTTCTTC. Encoded protein: CASSFPGGEQFF.

The rearrangement uses TRBV7-9 and TRBJ2-7, with a possible D match to TRBD2 (6 bases). The CDR3 totals 14 residues. The V gene lost 3 bases and the J gene lost 7 bases, with 16 bases spanning the gap. Germline CDR1 SEHNR, CDR2 FQNEAQ (reference sequence). The CDR3 DNA reads TGTGCCAGCAGCTTGGGCTTATTAGGGAGGGAGCAGTACTTC. Protein product: CASSLGLLGREQYF. The full variable domain, its missing parts supplied by reference TRBV7-9 and TRBJ2-7, is DTGVSQNPRHKITKRGQNVTFRCDPISEHNRLYWYRQTLGQGPEFLTYFQNEAQLEKSRLLSDRFSAERPKGSFSTLEIQRTEQGDSAMYLCASSLGLLGREQYFGPGTRLTVT.

The chain joins TRBV18 to TRBJ2-5; D gene uncertain. The CDR3 is made up of 14 amino acids. V lost 1 base to trimming and J lost 3 bases, with 9 bases between them. The germline CDR1 and CDR2 sequences are KGHSH and LQKENI. DNA of the CDR3: TGTGCCAGCTCACCACTACTACACGAAGAGACCCAGTACTTC. Translating gives CASSPLLHEETQYF.

The J gene is TRBJ1-3, the V gene TRBV28; D possibly corresponds to TRBD1 (5 bases). V was cut by 0 bases and J by 0 bases, with 9 bases left in between. This CDR3 is 16 amino acids long. The germline V gene has CDR1 MDHEN and CDR2 SYDVKM. The CDR3 coding sequence is TGTGCCAGCAGTTTATGGGGACCATCCTCTGGAAACACCATATATTTT. Amino acid sequence: CASSLWGPSSGNTIYF.

The chain joins TRBV19 to TRBJ1-2, with TRBD1 identical over 7 bases. Trimming cost V 6 bases and J 3 bases; bases outside gene matches: 7. The length of the CDR3 is 14 residues. CDR1 and CDR2 (germline): LNHDA, SQIVND (reference sequence). The CDR3 DNA reads as TGTGCCAGTAGGGGGGACAGTGGAGACTATGGCTACACCTTC. Its translation: CASRGDSGDYGYTF.

The chain joins TRBV5-5 to TRBJ1-2, with D tentatively TRBD1 (5 bases). Germline V gene sequence: CDR1 SGHKS, CDR2 YYEKEE (reference sequence). With 4 bases removed from V and 2 bases from J, the gap between germline ends came to 12 bases. There are 14 residues in the CDR3. This chain's CDR3 is CASSTLRENYGYTF. DNA of the CDR3: TGTGCCAGCAGCACCCTCAGGGAGAACTATGGCTACACCTTC. Full variable domain (remainder filled in from reference TRBV5-5 and TRBJ1-2): DAGVTQSPTHLIKTRGQQVTLRCSPISGHKSVSWYQQVLGQGPQFIFQYYEKEERGRGNFPDRFSARQFPNYSSELNVNALLLGDSALYLCASSTLRENYGYTFGSGTRLTVV.

The chain joins TRBV7-3 to TRBJ2-1; D is uncertain. Between the trimmed V and J ends, which lost 1 base and 3 bases, there was a span of 16 bases. The germline V gene encodes CDR1 SGHTA and CDR2 FQGTGA. CDR3 length: 17 amino acids. CDR3 nucleotide sequence: TGTGCCAGCAGCTTAATTAGGCAGGCTGGGGACTACAATGAGCAGTTCTTC. It encodes CASSLIRQAGDYNEQFF. The full variable domain, with the rest looked up from reference TRBV7-3 and TRBJ2-1, is GAGVSQTPSNKVTEKGKYVELRCDPISGHTALYWYRQSLGQGPEFLIYFQGTGAADDSGLPNDRFFAVRPEGSVSTLKIQRTERGDSAVYLCASSLIRQAGDYNEQFFGPGTRLTVL.

The gene calls are TRBV30 and TRBJ2-6; 9 bases map to TRBD2. Trimming cost V 5 bases and J 0 bases; bases outside gene matches: 8. The CDR3 consists of 17 residues. CDR1 GTSNPN and CDR2 SVGIG come from the germline V gene (reference sequence). The CDR3 DNA follows: TGTGCCTGGTGTAATAGCGGGGGAATCTCTGGGGCCAACGTCCTGACTTTC. Protein sequence: CAWCNSGGISGANVLTF.

The V gene is TRBV14, the J gene TRBJ1-4, with D possibly being TRBD1 (5 bases). V dropped 3 bases and J dropped 0 bases, with 8 bases sitting between them. Germline lookup yields CDR1 SGHDN and CDR2 FVKESK. The length of the CDR3 is 15 residues. The CDR3, as DNA: TGTGCCAGCAGCCAGAGGGGCGCAACTAATGAAAAACTGTTTTTT. Encoded protein: CASSQRGATNEKLFF.

The rearrangement uses TRBV2 and TRBJ2-1; the match to TRBD2 covers 11 bases. V lost 5 bases, J lost 7 bases, and 4 bases stayed unmatched. CDR3 length: 14 amino acids. The V gene's germline CDR1 is SNHLY and CDR2 FYNNEI. CDR3 sequence reads: CASSPGLAVNEQFF. CDR3 coding DNA: TGTGCCAGCAGTCCGGGACTAGCGGTAAATGAGCAGTTCTTC.

This clone was picked up one time. The chain carries TRBV11-2 and TRBJ1-2; D might be TRBD1 (6 bases). This CDR3 has 13 residues. V was cut by 10 bases and J by 2 bases, with 14 bases left in between. CDR1 SGHAT and CDR2 FQNNGV come from the germline V gene. CDR3: CATVGTLNYGYTF. The DNA for the CDR3 is TGTGCCACCGTGGGGACACTCAACTATGGCTACACCTTC.

The chain carries TRBV19 and TRBJ1-4; 7 bases fit TRBD1. Germline trimming cut 6 bases from V and 7 bases from J; bases unmatched to any gene: 8. The CDR3 runs to 14 residues. Germline CDR1 LNHDA, CDR2 SQIVND (reference sequence). CDR3 in amino acids: CASSLDRDREKLFF. The CDR3 nucleotides are TGTGCCAGTAGCCTTGACAGGGACCGTGAAAAACTGTTTTTT.

The chain carries TRBV2 and TRBJ2-1; TRBD2 matches at 9 bases. V trimming: 2 bases; J trimming: 9 bases; junction bases outside the gene matches: 11. Germline lookup yields CDR1 SNHLY and CDR2 FYNNEI. This CDR3 comprises 16 residues. In nucleotides, the CDR3 is TGTGCCAGCAGTGAATATGGGGTTAGCGGGAGCGGTGAGCAGTTCTTC. Amino acids: CASSEYGVSGSGEQFF.